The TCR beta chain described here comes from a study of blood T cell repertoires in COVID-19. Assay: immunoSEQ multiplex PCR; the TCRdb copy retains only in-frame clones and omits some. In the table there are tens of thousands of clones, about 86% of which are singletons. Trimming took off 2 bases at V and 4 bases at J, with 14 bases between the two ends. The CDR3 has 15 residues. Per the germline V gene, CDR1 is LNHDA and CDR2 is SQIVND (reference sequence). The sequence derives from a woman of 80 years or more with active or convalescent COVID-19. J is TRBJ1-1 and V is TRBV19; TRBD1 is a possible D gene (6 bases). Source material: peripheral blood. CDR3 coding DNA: TGTGCCAGTAGTATAAGGCAGGGGATTGTCACTGAAGCTTTCTTT. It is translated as CASSIRQGIVTEAFF.